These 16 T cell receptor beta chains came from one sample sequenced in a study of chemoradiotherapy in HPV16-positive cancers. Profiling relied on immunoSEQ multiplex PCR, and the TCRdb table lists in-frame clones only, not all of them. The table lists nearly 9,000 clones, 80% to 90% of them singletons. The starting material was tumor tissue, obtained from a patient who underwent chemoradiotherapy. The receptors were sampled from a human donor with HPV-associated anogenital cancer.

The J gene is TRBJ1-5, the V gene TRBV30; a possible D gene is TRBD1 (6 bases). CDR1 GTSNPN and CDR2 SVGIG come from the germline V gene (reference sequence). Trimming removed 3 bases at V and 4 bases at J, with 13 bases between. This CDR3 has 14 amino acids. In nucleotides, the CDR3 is TGTGCCTGGAGCGACATAAGGGGGAATCAGCCCCAGCATTTT. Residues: CAWSDIRGNQPQHF.

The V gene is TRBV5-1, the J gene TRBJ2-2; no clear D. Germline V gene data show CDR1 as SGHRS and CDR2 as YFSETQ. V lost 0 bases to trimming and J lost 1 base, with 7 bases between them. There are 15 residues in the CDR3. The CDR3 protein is CASSLEQQNTGELFF. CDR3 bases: TGCGCCAGCAGCTTGGAGCAGCAGAACACCGGGGAGCTGTTTTTT.

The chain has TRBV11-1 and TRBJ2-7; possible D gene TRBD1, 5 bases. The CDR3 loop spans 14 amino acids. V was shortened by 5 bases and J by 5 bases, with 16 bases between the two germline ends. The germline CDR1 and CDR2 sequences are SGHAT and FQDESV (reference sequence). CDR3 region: CASSLAPRVDEQYF. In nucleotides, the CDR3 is TGTGCCAGCAGCCTCGCACCCAGGGTTGACGAGCAGTACTTC.

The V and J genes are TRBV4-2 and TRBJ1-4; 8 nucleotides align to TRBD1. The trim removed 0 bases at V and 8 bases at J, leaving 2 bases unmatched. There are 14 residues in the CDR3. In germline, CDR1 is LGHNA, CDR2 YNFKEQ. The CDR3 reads CASSQETGDEKLFF. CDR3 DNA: TGTGCCAGCAGCCAAGAGACAGGGGACGAAAAACTGTTTTTT.

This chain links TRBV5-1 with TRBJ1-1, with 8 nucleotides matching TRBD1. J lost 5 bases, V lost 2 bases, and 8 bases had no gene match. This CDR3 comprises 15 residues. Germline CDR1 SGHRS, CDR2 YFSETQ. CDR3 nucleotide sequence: TGCGCCAGCAGCTTATCGGGACAGGTGGGTACTGAAGCTTTCTTT. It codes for CASSLSGQVGTEAFF.

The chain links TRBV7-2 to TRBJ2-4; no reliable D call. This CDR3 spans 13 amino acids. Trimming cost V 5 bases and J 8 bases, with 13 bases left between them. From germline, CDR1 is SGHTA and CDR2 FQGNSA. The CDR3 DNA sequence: TGTGCCAGCAGCCTATCAGTGCAAGACATTCAGTACTTC. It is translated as CASSLSVQDIQYF.

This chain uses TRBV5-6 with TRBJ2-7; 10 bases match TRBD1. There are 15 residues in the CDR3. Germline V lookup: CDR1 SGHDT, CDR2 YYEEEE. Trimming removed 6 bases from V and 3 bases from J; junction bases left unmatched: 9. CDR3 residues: CASTLWDRGIYEQYF. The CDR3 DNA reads TGTGCCAGCACCCTCTGGGACAGGGGAATCTACGAGCAGTACTTC. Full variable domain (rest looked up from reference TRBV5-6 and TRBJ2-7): DAGVTQSPTHLIKTRGQQVTLRCSPKSGHDTVSWYQQALGQGPQFIFQYYEEEERQRGNFPDRFSGHQFPNYSSELNVNALLLGDSALYLCASTLWDRGIYEQYFGPGTRLTVT.

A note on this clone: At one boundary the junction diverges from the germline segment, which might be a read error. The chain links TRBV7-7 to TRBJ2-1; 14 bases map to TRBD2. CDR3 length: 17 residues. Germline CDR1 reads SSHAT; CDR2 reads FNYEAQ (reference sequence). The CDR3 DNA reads TGTGCTAGCAGCTTTGGGACTAGCGGGAGTTTGAGCGATGAGCAGTTCTTC. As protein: CASSFGTSGSLSDEQFF.

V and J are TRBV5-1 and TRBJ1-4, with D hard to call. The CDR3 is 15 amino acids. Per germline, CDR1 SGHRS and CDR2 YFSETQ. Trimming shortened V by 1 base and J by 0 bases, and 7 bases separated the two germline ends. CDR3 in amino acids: CASSLNQATNEKLFF. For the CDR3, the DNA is TGCGCCAGCAGCTTGAACCAGGCAACTAATGAAAAACTGTTTTTT. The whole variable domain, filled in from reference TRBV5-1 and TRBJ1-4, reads KAGVTQTPRYLIKTRGQQVTLSCSPISGHRSVSWYQQTPGQGLQFLFEYFSETQRNKGNFPGRFSGRQFSNSRSEMNVSTLELGDSALYLCASSLNQATNEKLFFGSGTQLSVL.

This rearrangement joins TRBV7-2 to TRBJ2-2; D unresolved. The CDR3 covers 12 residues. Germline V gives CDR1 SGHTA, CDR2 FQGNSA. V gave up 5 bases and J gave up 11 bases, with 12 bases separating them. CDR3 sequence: CASSPRPSELFF. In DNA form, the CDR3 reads TGTGCCAGCAGCCCCAGGCCATCCGAGCTGTTTTTT.

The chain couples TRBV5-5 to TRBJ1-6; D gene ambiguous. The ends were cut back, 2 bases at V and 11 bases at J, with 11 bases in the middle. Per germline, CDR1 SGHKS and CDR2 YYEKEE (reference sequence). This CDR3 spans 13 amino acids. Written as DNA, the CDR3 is TGTGCCAGCAGCTTCGAGTTGGGGACACCCCTCCACTTT. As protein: CASSFELGTPLHF.

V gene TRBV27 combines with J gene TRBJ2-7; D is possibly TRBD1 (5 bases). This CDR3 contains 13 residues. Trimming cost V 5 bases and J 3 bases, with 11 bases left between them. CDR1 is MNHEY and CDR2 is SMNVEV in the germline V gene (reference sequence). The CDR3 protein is CASSTVDNYEQYF. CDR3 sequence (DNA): TGTGCCAGCAGTACGGTGGACAACTACGAGCAGTACTTC.

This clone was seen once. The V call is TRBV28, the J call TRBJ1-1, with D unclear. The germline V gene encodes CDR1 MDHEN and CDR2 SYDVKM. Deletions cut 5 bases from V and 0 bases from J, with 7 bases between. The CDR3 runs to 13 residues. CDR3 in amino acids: CASSRLLNTEAFF. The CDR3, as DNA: TGTGCCAGCAGTCGTCTCCTGAACACTGAAGCTTTCTTT.

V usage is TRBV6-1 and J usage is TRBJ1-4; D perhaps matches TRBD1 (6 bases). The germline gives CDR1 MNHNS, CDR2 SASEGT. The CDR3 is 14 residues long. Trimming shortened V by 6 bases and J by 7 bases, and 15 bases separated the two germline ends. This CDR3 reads CASRGAEGGEKLFF. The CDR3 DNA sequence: TGTGCCAGCAGGGGCGCCGAGGGGGGTGAAAAACTGTTTTTT.

In nucleotides, the CDR3 is TGCGCCAGCAGCTTGGGACCCCTTAATACTAATGAAAAACTGTTTTTT. This encodes CASSLGPLNTNEKLFF. The V call is TRBV5-1, the J call TRBJ1-4; D not certain. V was cut by 0 bases and J by 2 bases, with 11 bases left in between. Germline CDR1 reads SGHRS; CDR2 reads YFSETQ. CDR3 length equals 16 residues.

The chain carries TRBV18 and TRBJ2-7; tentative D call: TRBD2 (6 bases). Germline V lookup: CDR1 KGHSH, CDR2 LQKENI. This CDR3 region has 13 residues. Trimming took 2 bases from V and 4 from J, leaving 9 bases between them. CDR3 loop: CASSPGGNYEQYF. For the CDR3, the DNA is TGTGCCAGCTCACCAGGGGGGAATTACGAGCAGTACTTC. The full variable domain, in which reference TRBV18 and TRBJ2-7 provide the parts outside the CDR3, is NAGVMQNPRHLVRRRGQEARLRCSPMKGHSHVYWYRQLPEEGLKFMVYLQKENIIDESGMPKERFSAEFPKEGPSILRIQQVVRGDSAAYFCASSPGGNYEQYFGPGTRLTVT.